This T cell receptor beta chain was found in a study of CD8+CD57+ T cells in acquired aplastic anemia. Looking at the study overall: Sorted cells (CD4+ and CD8+) yielded DNA amounts that averaged roughly 3.2 ug.

Genomic DNA served as template for TCR beta VDJ and CDR3 profiling. TCRdb used MiXCR to reprocess the reads, holding one entry per CDR3 protein. The sample has roughly 200,000 distinct CDR3 sequences, 55% to 65% seen once. An expansion of CD8+CD57+ cells by flow cytometry had been shown in patients chosen for sequencing. The TCR was taken from a human donor with aplastic anemia. Source material: sorted CD4+, CD8+, or CD8+CD57+ T cells (not recorded which) from PBMCs.

The CDR3 loop is CASSLYASVNTGELFF. Here the CDR3 DNA reads TGTGCCAGCAGCTTATATGCTAGCGTGAACACCGGGGAGCTGTTTTTT. The chain combines TRBV7-3 with TRBJ2-2; D may be TRBD2 (6 bases). V was clipped by 2 bases and J by 1 base, with 11 bases between them. The CDR3 runs to 16 residues. Germline lookup yields CDR1 SGHTA and CDR2 FQGTGA.